A single sample is the source of the 16 T cell receptor beta chains below, sequenced in a study of T cell responses to AZD1222 COVID-19 vaccine. The repertoire was sequenced with immunoSEQ multiplex PCR; TCRdb's copy has only in-frame clones and lacks some. The table records roughly 120,000 clones, around 87% of them present only once. The material was peripheral blood, obtained 28 days after the second AZD1222 dose. All receptors derive from an adult who received the AZD1222 COVID-19 vaccine.

Points on this clone: The junction and the germline gene differ at one end; a read error may be behind it. The gene calls are TRBV2 and TRBJ2-7; D assignment may be TRBD1 or TRBD2 (5 bases each). Germline V gene lookup returns CDR1 SNHLY and CDR2 FYNNEI. The length of the CDR3 is 15 residues. Here the CDR3 DNA reads TGTGCTAGCAGCGTACCGGGACCGGGATCCTACGAGCAGTACTTC. This sequence encodes CASSVPGPGSYEQYF.

V gene TRBV14 combines with J gene TRBJ1-5; perhaps TRBD1 as D (6 bases). Trimming took 4 bases from V and 2 from J, leaving 15 bases between them. Germline V gene data show CDR1 as SGHDN and CDR2 as FVKESK. The CDR3 runs to 16 residues. The DNA of the CDR3 is TGTGCCAGCAGCCGAAGAGGGGGTTGCGGCAATCAGCCCCAGCATTTT. Protein sequence: CASSRRGGCGNQPQHF.

The chain is built from TRBV19 and TRBJ2-7, with unresolved D. The CDR3 runs 13 residues. Germline V gives CDR1 LNHDA, CDR2 SQIVND (reference sequence). The ends were cut back, 3 bases at V and 4 bases at J, with 10 bases in the middle. The CDR3 loop reads CASSIAETYEQYF. The DNA for the CDR3 is TGTGCCAGTAGTATTGCGGAGACTTACGAGCAGTACTTC.

Only one count was recorded for this clone. This chain connects TRBV7-2 to TRBJ2-7; 7 nucleotides line up with TRBD1. Germline V gene sequence: CDR1 SGHTA, CDR2 FQGNSA. The junction had 5 bases not matched to a gene; V was cut back by 1 base and J by 2 bases. This CDR3 has 15 amino acids. CDR3 DNA sequence: TGTGCCAGCAGCTTAGTGGTTCAGGGGGCCTACGAGCAGTACTTC. Translation: CASSLVVQGAYEQYF.

This rearrangement joins TRBV9 to TRBJ1-3; D gene ambiguous. The CDR3 runs to 11 residues. V was cut by 4 bases and J by 1 base, with 0 bases left in between. CDR1 is SGDLS and CDR2 is YYNGEE in the germline V gene. This CDR3 reads CASSSGNTIYF. The CDR3 coding sequence is TGTGCCAGCAGCTCTGGAAACACCATATATTTT.

V usage is TRBV19 and J usage is TRBJ1-1; D may be TRBD1 (6 bases). CDR1 is LNHDA, CDR2 SQIVND, per germline (reference sequence). There are 17 residues in the CDR3. Trimming took 4 bases from V and 0 from J, leaving 18 bases between them. The CDR3 DNA reads TGTGCCAGTAGTACCTATACAGGGAGTGTAATGAACACTGAAGCTTTCTTT. Its protein product is CASSTYTGSVMNTEAFF.

This chain joins TRBV6-2 or TRBV6-3 and TRBJ1-1; 8 bases fit TRBD1. V lost 4 bases to trimming and J lost 1 base; unmatched junction nucleotides: 8. The germline V gene has CDR1 MNHEY and CDR2 SVGEGT. This CDR3 is built from 16 residues. CDR3 bases: TGTGCCAGCAGTTTCCGACGACAGGGGAGGAACACTGAAGCTTTCTTT. It specifies CASSFRRQGRNTEAFF.

On this clone itself: One base away lies a much larger clone, so this may be a sequencing read error. This chain joins TRBV7-9 and TRBJ2-5, with D possibly TRBD2 on 5 matching bases. Germline assignment: CDR1 SEHNR and CDR2 FQNEAQ (reference sequence). V was cut by 4 bases and J by 4 bases, with 7 bases left in between. This CDR3 has 12 residues. The CDR3 reads CASSSEGETQYF. The CDR3 nucleotides are TGTGCCAGCAGCTCCGAGGGAGAGACCCAGTACTTC.

CDR3 protein: CASSEGQLYNSPLHF. For the CDR3, the DNA is TGTGCCAGCAGCGAGGGACAGCTCTATAATTCACCCCTCCACTTT. The chain couples TRBV25-1 to TRBJ1-6; TRBD1 agrees at 7 bases. Germline values: CDR1 MGHDK, CDR2 SYGVNS. Losses at the gene ends were 6 bases for V and 3 bases for J; bases not matched to a gene: 5. The CDR3 has 15 amino acids.

This CDR3 is CASSLSAGGMEGYTF. CDR3 nucleotide sequence: TGCGCCAGCAGCTTGTCGGCAGGGGGCATGGAGGGCTACACCTTC. This chain joins TRBV5-1 and TRBJ1-2; 8 bases map to TRBD1. The J segment lost 8 bases and the V segment lost 1 base, leaving 10 bases of the junction unmatched. The CDR3 spans 15 residues. Germline V gene lookup returns CDR1 SGHRS and CDR2 YFSETQ.

The J gene is TRBJ2-1, the V gene TRBV6-5; D gene ambiguous. Trimming took 2 bases from V and 0 from J, leaving 8 bases between them. The germline CDR1 and CDR2 sequences are MNHEY and SVGAGI. There are 15 residues in the CDR3. The CDR3 region is CASSYDGSSYNEQFF. CDR3 coding DNA: TGTGCCAGCAGTTACGACGGCAGCTCCTACAATGAGCAGTTCTTC.

The chain joins TRBV5-4 to TRBJ1-2; 7 bases map to TRBD1. Germline V gene data show CDR1 as SGHNT and CDR2 as YYREEE (reference sequence). This CDR3 has 13 amino acids. V was clipped by 3 bases and J by 3 bases; unmatched bases: 2. CDR3 DNA sequence: TGTGCCAGCAGCTACGACAGGGACTATGGCTACACCTTC. Protein product: CASSYDRDYGYTF. Complete variable domain (other parts from reference TRBV5-4 and TRBJ1-2): ETGVTQSPTHLIKTRGQQVTLRCSSQSGHNTVSWYQQALGQGPQFIFQYYREEENGRGNFPPRFSGLQFPNYSSELNVNALELDDSALYLCASSYDRDYGYTFGSGTRLTVV.

This CDR3 reads CASSLLAPSSYNEQFF. The CDR3 DNA is TGTGCCAGCAGCCTACTAGCGCCCAGCTCCTACAATGAGCAGTTCTTC. This chain links TRBV7-9 with TRBJ2-1, with TRBD2 matching over 7 bases. Unmatched junction bases numbered 7, after V lost 5 bases and J lost 0 bases. The CDR3 has 16 residues. Germline V gives CDR1 SEHNR, CDR2 FQNEAQ (reference sequence). The variable domain in full, with the rest retrieved from reference TRBV7-9 and TRBJ2-1, is DTGVSQNPRHKITKRGQNVTFRCDPISEHNRLYWYRQTLGQGPEFLTYFQNEAQLEKSRLLSDRFSAERPKGSFSTLEIQRTEQGDSAMYLCASSLLAPSSYNEQFFGPGTRLTVL.

This chain links TRBV7-8 with TRBJ2-1; 7 nucleotides line up with TRBD1. The germline gives CDR1 SGHVS, CDR2 FQNEAQ. The length of the CDR3 is 16 residues. The V gene end was trimmed by 2 bases and the J gene end by 10 bases; junction bases not matched to a gene: 14. The CDR3 sequence is CASSLNPQGTGAEQFF. CDR3 bases: TGTGCCAGCAGCTTAAATCCCCAGGGAACAGGGGCCGAGCAGTTCTTC.

The CDR3 nucleotides read TGTGCCATCAGTGGGGCGGCCAACTATGGCTACACCTTC. Protein: CAISGAANYGYTF. The rearrangement uses TRBV10-3 and TRBJ1-2, with D hard to call. The germline V and J ends were trimmed by 4 bases and 2 bases, with 8 bases remaining between them. Germline CDR1 is ENHRY and CDR2 is SYGVKD. CDR3 length: 13 amino acids.

The CDR3 is CASTSPDRALEQYF. CDR3 nucleotides: TGTGCCAGCACCTCCCCAGACAGGGCATTAGAGCAGTACTTC. The chain employs TRBV28 and TRBJ2-7, with 7 bases matching TRBD1. This CDR3 is built from 14 residues. The J segment lost 7 bases and the V segment lost 7 bases, leaving 13 bases of the junction unmatched. The germline V gene has CDR1 MDHEN and CDR2 SYDVKM.